This T cell receptor (beta chain) was retrieved from a study of response to subunit inactivated influenza vaccine. TCRdb redid the calling of the RT-PCR reads with MiXCR, one entry per CDR3 protein. The sample shows 500,000 to 600,000 distinct CDR3 sequences, 16% of them seen only once. The V gene lost 3 bases and the J gene lost 8 bases, with 13 bases spanning the gap. Germline lookup yields CDR1 MNHEY and CDR2 SMNVEV (reference sequence). The CDR3 length is 13 residues. V gene TRBV27 combines with J gene TRBJ1-1; maybe TRBD1 (5 bases). The receptor's source is a man in his fifties or sixties who received an inactivated influenza vaccine. This material consisted of CD4+ T cells sorted from PBMCs, taken around 2 years after vaccination. As DNA, the CDR3 is TGTGCCAGCAGTTTCGAGGCGGGACGGGAAGCTTTCTTT. Translating gives CASSFEAGREAFF.